This TCR beta chain was captured in a study of T cells after yellow fever vaccination. Using its own MiXCR run on the 5' RACE reads, TCRdb lists one record per CDR3 protein. The sample consists of roughly 79,000 distinct CDR3 sequences, around 7% of them appearing once. This TCR was sampled from a young man who received the YFV17D yellow fever vaccine. The sample here was CD8+ T cells sorted from PBMCs, taken approximately 11 days after the first yellow fever vaccination.

The CDR3 DNA is TGTGCCAGCAAAGGACAGGGGGATATGTCTGGGGCCAACGTCCTGACTTTC. Translated: CASKGQGDMSGANVLTF. This chain connects TRBV2 to TRBJ2-6, with 10 bases fitting TRBD1. This CDR3 contains 17 residues. Trimming at V came to 7 bases and at J to 1 base, leaving 7 bases not matched to a gene. Looked up from germline, CDR1 is SNHLY and CDR2 is FYNNEI.